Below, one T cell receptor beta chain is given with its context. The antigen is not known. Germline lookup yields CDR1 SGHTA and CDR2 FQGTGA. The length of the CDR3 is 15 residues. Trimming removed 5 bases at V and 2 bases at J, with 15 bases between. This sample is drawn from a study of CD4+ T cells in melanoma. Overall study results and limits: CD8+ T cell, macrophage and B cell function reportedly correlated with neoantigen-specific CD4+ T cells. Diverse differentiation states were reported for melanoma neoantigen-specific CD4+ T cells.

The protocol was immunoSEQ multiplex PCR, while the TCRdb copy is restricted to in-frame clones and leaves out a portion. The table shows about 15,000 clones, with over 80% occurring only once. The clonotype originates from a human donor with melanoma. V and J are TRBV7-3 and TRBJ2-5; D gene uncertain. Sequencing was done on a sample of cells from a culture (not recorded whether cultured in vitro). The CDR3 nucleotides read TGTGCCAGCAGCGCCACGAGCAACAGACAAGAGACCCAGTACTTC. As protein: CASSATSNRQETQYF.